Presented here are 25 T cell receptor beta chains from one specimen sequenced in a study of regulatory T cells in long-lasting Graves disease. Stated time point: newly diagnosed GD, antithyroid drugs for less than 3 months. Generation of the TCR library employed RNA extracted from PBMCs. For TCR beta, libraries came from iRepertoire HTBI primers and Arm-PCR of CDR3 regions. TCRdb reprocessed the multiplex PCR reads with MiXCR, giving one entry per CDR3 protein. The sample carries 520,000 or so distinct CDR3 sequences, around 13% recorded once. The same specimen was also included in a second study, on T cells in Graves' hyperthyroidism and ophthalmopathy.

This material consisted of peripheral blood mononuclear cells (PBMCs), taken at new diagnosis, from a patient treated with antithyroid drugs. The receptors shown here come from a woman in her twenties or thirties with Graves disease.

This clonotype came up a few times. V is TRBV6-2 or TRBV6-3 and J is TRBJ1-3; TRBD1 might be the D (5 bases). CDR1 is MNHEY, CDR2 SVGEGT, per germline. The CDR3 is made up of 16 amino acids. With 8 bases removed from V and 1 base from J, the gap between germline ends came to 18 bases. In nucleotides, the CDR3 is TGTGCCAGCGACGGGGAGGGGTCGGCGTCTGGAAACACCATATATTTT. Translating it yields CASDGEGSASGNTIYF.

This clonotype was picked up many times. J is TRBJ1-5 and V is TRBV28; 11 nucleotides line up with TRBD1. Germline-derived CDR1 and CDR2 are MDHEN and SYDVKM. The J segment lost 6 bases and the V segment lost 6 bases, leaving 10 bases of the junction unmatched. The CDR3 sequence is 16 residues long. The CDR3 nucleotides read TGTGCCAGCAGCTCTACCGGGACAGGGGGGATTCAGCCCCAGCATTTT. As protein: CASSSTGTGGIQPQHF.

This clonotype was detected ten times or more. V gene TRBV18 combines with J gene TRBJ2-1; D remains ambiguous. The length of the CDR3 is 14 residues. The V gene lost 1 base and the J gene lost 8 bases, with 12 bases spanning the gap. The V gene's germline CDR1 is KGHSH and CDR2 LQKENI. The CDR3 nucleotides are TGTGCCAGCTCACCACGGGTGGGCCGCGATGAGCAGTTCTTC. It specifies CASSPRVGRDEQFF.

In its sample, this clonotype was seen many times. The CDR3 coding sequence is TGTGCCAGCAGCTTTCACCAAGGGACTAGCGGGACAACCTACAATGAGCAGTTCTTC. The encoded protein is CASSFHQGTSGTTYNEQFF. The chain links TRBV7-2 to TRBJ2-1; 13 nucleotides line up with TRBD2. This CDR3 region has 19 residues. Germline V lookup: CDR1 SGHTA, CDR2 FQGNSA. The V segment lost 3 bases and the J segment 2 bases; nucleotides outside the gene matches: 10.

Comment on this clonotype: No conserved phenylalanine or tryptophan is present at the end of the CDR3, so a read error is the likely explanation. No DNA is shown, since the ends of the CDR3 on it are uncertain; the CDR3 is the one TCRdb lists. V is TRBV3-1 and J is TRBJ2-5; TRBD2 is the table's D call and was not checked against the DNA. Ends included, the CDR3 has 19 residues. From germline, CDR1 is LGHDT and CDR2 YNNKEL (reference sequence). Here the CDR3 reads CASSQGPAVLAGPQETPYV.

The chain is built from TRBV11-1 and TRBJ1-2, with 8 bases fitting TRBD1. CDR1 and CDR2 (germline): SGHAT, FQDESV (reference sequence). The CDR3 spans 14 residues. Trimming at V came to 3 bases and at J to 4 bases, leaving 4 bases not matched to a gene. The CDR3: CASSLVGQGYGYTF. CDR3 sequence (DNA): TGTGCCAGCAGCTTGGTAGGACAGGGCTATGGCTACACCTTC.

In this sample, this clonotype turned up many times. CDR3 in DNA: TGTGCCGTACGTCCCGGGACTCGTATCGTAGGGGAGCTGTTTTTT. It is translated as CAVRPGTRIVGELFF. The rearrangement uses TRBV10-3 and TRBJ2-2; maybe TRBD2 (6 bases). Germline values: CDR1 ENHRY, CDR2 SYGVKD. The ends were cut back, 11 bases at V and 8 bases at J, with 24 bases in the middle. This CDR3 is 15 amino acids long.

This rearrangement joins TRBV6-5 to TRBJ2-5; weak D call: TRBD2 (6 bases). In germline, CDR1 is MNHEY, CDR2 SVGAGI. The CDR3 runs to 16 residues. V was cut by 2 bases and J by 1 base, with 14 bases left in between. This CDR3 is CASSYRGLNPQETQYF. The CDR3 region has the DNA TGTGCCAGCAGTTACCGGGGACTTAACCCCCAAGAGACCCAGTACTTC.

This clonotype was picked up many times. No conserved phenylalanine or tryptophan is present at the end of the CDR3, so a read error is the likely explanation. No DNA is shown, since the ends of the CDR3 on it are uncertain; the CDR3 is the one TCRdb lists. The chain employs TRBV20-1 and TRBJ2-7; TRBD1, as called in the table, went unchecked against the DNA. Germline lookup yields CDR1 DFQATT and CDR2 SNEGSKA (reference sequence). With termini counted, the CDR3 has 12 amino acids. This CDR3 is CSARPSGAVQVI.

This clonotype came up many times. The chain is built from TRBV28 and TRBJ2-3, with a tentative D call TRBD2 (5 bases). The CDR3 loop spans 16 amino acids. The germline V gene encodes CDR1 MDHEN and CDR2 SYDVKM. Trimming took 5 bases from V and 1 from J, leaving 16 bases between them. The CDR3 DNA follows: TGTGCCAGCAGTAACGCCATTGGGAGAGGCACAGATACGCAGTATTTT. Encoded protein: CASSNAIGRGTDTQYF.

This clonotype occurred many times. The V and J genes are TRBV5-1 and TRBJ2-1, with 7 positions matching TRBD1. Germline V lookup: CDR1 SGHRS, CDR2 YFSETQ. V lost 2 bases and J lost 1; bases outside the gene matches: 3. This CDR3 is 15 amino acids long. CDR3 protein: CASSFTTGSYNEQFF. DNA for the CDR3: TGCGCCAGCAGCTTCACGACAGGGTCCTACAATGAGCAGTTCTTC.

This clonotype showed up many times. The chain recombines TRBV29-1 with TRBJ1-1; TRBD1 is a possible D gene (5 bases). The CDR3 runs to 10 residues. V lost 5 bases and J 7 bases, leaving 8 bases between the germline ends. Germline CDR1 and CDR2: SQVTM and ANQGSEA. CDR3 loop: CSVRDGEAFF. CDR3 nucleotides: TGCAGCGTTAGGGACGGTGAAGCTTTCTTT.

This clonotype occurred many times. The chain has TRBV15 and TRBJ2-7; TRBD1 or TRBD2 may be the D gene (6 bases each). The CDR3 length is 12 residues. Germline V gene lookup returns CDR1 LNHNV and CDR2 YYDKDF (reference sequence). Between the trimmed V and J ends, which lost 0 bases and 12 bases, there was a span of 12 bases. The CDR3 sequence: CATSRDRGDMYF. The DNA for the CDR3 is TGTGCCACCAGCAGAGATCGCGGGGACATGTACTTC. Full variable domain (rest looked up from reference TRBV15 and TRBJ2-7): DAMVIQNPRYQVTQFGKPVTLSCSQTLNHNVMYWYQQKSSQAPKLLFHYYDKDFNNEADTPDNFQSRRPNTSFCFLDIRSPGLGDTAMYLCATSRDRGDMYFGPGTRLTVT.

This clonotype was counted ten times or more. This rearrangement joins TRBV27 to TRBJ1-1; tentative D call: TRBD1 (5 bases). The length of the CDR3 is 15 residues. Per germline, CDR1 MNHEY and CDR2 SMNVEV (reference sequence). V was cut by 7 bases and J by 1 base, with 16 bases left in between. The DNA for the CDR3 is TGTGCCAGCAACTTTGCGGGGGGGTCGAACACTGAAGCTTTCTTT. Its translation is CASNFAGGSNTEAFF.

There are many counts of this clonotype. J is TRBJ2-1 and V is TRBV3-1, with TRBD2 as a possible D gene (5 bases). V shed 2 bases and J shed 7 bases, with 15 bases lying between them. Germline loops: CDR1 LGHDT, CDR2 YNNKEL (reference sequence). This CDR3 has 15 amino acids. Written as DNA, the CDR3 is TGTGCCAGCAGCCAACTCTTCCTCCGGGGAAATGAGCAGTTCTTC. It yields the protein CASSQLFLRGNEQFF.

This clonotype was detected ten times or more. The chain links TRBV27 to TRBJ2-5, with TRBD2 identical over 7 bases. V gave up 4 bases and J gave up 5 bases; unmatched junction bases: 4. The CDR3 length is 13 residues. Germline loops: CDR1 MNHEY, CDR2 SMNVEV (reference sequence). The CDR3 DNA follows: TGTGCCAGCAGTTGGACTAGAGCGGAGACCCAGTACTTC. Translating it yields CASSWTRAETQYF.

This clonotype was seen repeatedly, ten times or more. This sequence joins TRBV27 and TRBJ2-3, with 7 bases aligning to TRBD2. CDR1 is MNHEY and CDR2 is SMNVEV in the germline V gene (reference sequence). Unmatched junction bases numbered 11, after V lost 5 bases and J lost 6 bases. The CDR3 is 15 residues long. In DNA form, the CDR3 reads TGTGCCAGCAGTCCACGGGACTATTCTTCGGATACGCAGTATTTT. Translation: CASSPRDYSSDTQYF.

This clonotype was seen many times. CDR3 sequence: CASRTEANTEAFF. CDR3 in DNA: TGTGCCAGCAGGACAGAAGCGAACACTGAAGCTTTCTTT. This sequence joins TRBV12-3 or TRBV12-4 and TRBJ1-1, with a possible D match to TRBD1 (5 bases). The CDR3 length is 13 residues. The germline V and J ends were trimmed by 6 bases and 1 base, with 9 bases remaining between them.

This chain links TRBV18 with TRBJ1-5, with TRBD1 identical over 9 bases. The germline V gene has CDR1 KGHSH and CDR2 LQKENI. CDR3 length equals 15 residues. Trimming at V came to 2 bases and at J to 5 bases, leaving 4 bases not matched to a gene. The CDR3 DNA follows: TGTGCCAGCTCACCAAGTTGGACAGGGGATCAGCCCCAGCATTTT. Translated, it gives CASSPSWTGDQPQHF.

There are many counts of this clonotype. The gene calls are TRBV6-5 and TRBJ2-7, with D tentatively TRBD1 (6 bases). V was shortened by 0 bases and J by 3 bases, with 15 bases between the two germline ends. The CDR3 is made up of 16 amino acids. The V gene's germline CDR1 is MNHEY and CDR2 SVGAGI. Here the CDR3 DNA reads TGTGCCAGCAGTTACTCGAGTTTGGGACAAGACTACGAGCAGTACTTC. Protein sequence: CASSYSSLGQDYEQYF.

This chain links TRBV6-1 with TRBJ2-7; 9 nucleotides line up with TRBD1. Germline CDR1 reads MNHNS; CDR2 reads SASEGT. CDR3 length equals 12 residues. J gave up 2 bases and V 10 bases, and 3 bases lay outside the gene matches. This CDR3 reads CATGTGTYEQYF. In nucleotides, the CDR3 is TGTGCCACCGGGACAGGGACCTACGAGCAGTACTTC.

At least ten counts were recorded for this clonotype. The rearrangement uses TRBV20-1 and TRBJ1-1, with a possible D match to TRBD1 (5 bases). The CDR3 runs 12 residues. Trimming left V 7 bases short and J 1 base short, with 10 bases between. From germline, CDR1 is DFQATT and CDR2 SNEGSKA (reference sequence). The CDR3 DNA reads as TGCAGTGGTTTCGGGGGGAACACTGAAGCTTTCTTT. The encoded protein is CSGFGGNTEAFF.

This clonotype showed up many times. The chain's CDR3 is CASSSGPMLSPLHF. CDR3 bases: TGTGCCAGCAGCTCGGGACCGATGTTATCACCCCTCCACTTT. The gene calls are TRBV27 and TRBJ1-6, with D tentatively TRBD1 (5 bases). The germline V gene has CDR1 MNHEY and CDR2 SMNVEV (reference sequence). The CDR3 is 14 amino acids. Trimming took off 6 bases at V and 10 bases at J, with 16 bases between the two ends.

V and J are TRBV30 and TRBJ1-2; TRBD1 aligns across 10 bases. From germline, CDR1 is GTSNPN and CDR2 SVGIG (reference sequence). This CDR3 has 14 residues. V trimming: 3 bases; J trimming: 2 bases; junction bases outside the gene matches: 3. The CDR3 reads CAWSPGQGNYGYTF. The CDR3 DNA reads as TGTGCCTGGAGCCCGGGACAGGGGAACTATGGCTACACCTTC. Full variable domain (missing parts from reference TRBV30 and TRBJ1-2): SQTIHQWPATLVQPVGSPLSLECTVEGTSNPNLYWYRQAAGRGLQLLFYSVGIGQISSEVPQNLSASRPQDRQFILSSKKLLLSDSGFYLCAWSPGQGNYGYTFGSGTRLTVV.

This clonotype has just a few counts. This sequence joins TRBV11-2 and TRBJ2-6; 9 bases are a match to TRBD2. The CDR3 length is 18 residues. V was pared by 6 bases and J by 0 bases, with 9 bases of the junction left unmatched. Germline CDR1 is SGHAT and CDR2 is FQNNGV. This CDR3 reads CASSTRTSALSGANVLTF. The DNA for the CDR3 is TGTGCCAGCAGTACACGGACTAGCGCCCTCTCTGGGGCCAACGTCCTGACTTTC.